A single sample is the source of the 11 T cell receptor beta chains below, sequenced in a study of cytomegalovirus exposure and HLA in healthy donors. Both 60 Vbeta primers and 13 Jbeta primers went into the PCR. Generated by immunoSEQ multiplex PCR, the TCRdb table keeps only in-frame clones and is missing some. The sample has 120,000 or so clones; more than 60% are singletons. Sequenced sample: PBMCs. Receptor source: a woman aged 40 to 50 in good health and CMV-seropositive.

V gene TRBV7-8 combines with J gene TRBJ1-4; the match to TRBD1 covers 9 bases. The trim removed 5 bases at V and 8 bases at J, leaving 3 bases unmatched. This CDR3 contains 13 residues. Germline V lookup: CDR1 SGHVS, CDR2 FQNEAQ. CDR3 loop: CASSRDRDEKLFF. The DNA for the CDR3 is TGTGCCAGCAGCCGGGACAGGGACGAAAAACTGTTTTTT.

The chain joins TRBV6-6 to TRBJ1-2, with D unresolved. The CDR3 contains 15 residues. Germline V gene data show CDR1 as MNHNY and CDR2 as SVGAGI (reference sequence). V was cut by 5 bases and J by 3 bases, with 16 bases left in between. This CDR3 is CASSVPTRADYGYTF. Here the CDR3 DNA reads TGTGCCAGCAGTGTACCTACGCGCGCGGACTATGGCTACACCTTC.

V usage is TRBV7-2 and J usage is TRBJ1-4, with D perhaps TRBD1 (6 bases). Trimming took 6 bases from V and 5 from J, leaving 16 bases between them. Germline-derived CDR1 and CDR2 are SGHTA and FQGNSA. The CDR3 extends over 15 amino acids. The CDR3 DNA reads as TGTGCCAGCAGGTCGGCTAGGACAGTCAATGAAAAACTGTTTTTT. Its protein is CASRSARTVNEKLFF.

This chain uses TRBV10-3 with TRBJ2-1, with D unclear. V dropped 2 bases and J dropped 16 bases, with 18 bases sitting between them. This CDR3 comprises 13 residues. Germline lookup yields CDR1 ENHRY and CDR2 SYGVKD. CDR3 nucleotide sequence: TGTGCCATCAGTGAGGTCGGGTCTCAGAGAGGATTCTTC. This gives the protein CAISEVGSQRGFF.

The genes are TRBV7-3 and TRBJ2-5, with D hard to call. The J call may be in error: the DNA end matches TRBJ2-7 better. Looked up from germline, CDR1 is SGHTA and CDR2 is FQGTGA. The CDR3 extends over 12 amino acids. The CDR3 protein is CASSLTHYEQYF. Written as DNA, the CDR3 is TGTGCCAGCAGCTTAACCCATTACGAGCAGTACTTC.

This clone was counted a single time. The chain uses TRBV5-1 and TRBJ2-1; 13 positions agree with TRBD2. CDR1 is SGHRS and CDR2 is YFSETQ in the germline V gene. With V trimmed by 1 base and J by 13 bases, 11 bases remained unmatched. The CDR3 runs 16 residues. CDR3 sequence: CASSLNPGLAGDIQFF. The CDR3 DNA reads TGCGCCAGCAGCTTGAACCCCGGACTAGCGGGGGACATTCAGTTCTTC.

The V and J genes are TRBV6-1 and TRBJ1-2, with a tentative D call TRBD1 (6 bases). This CDR3 has 13 residues. V was clipped by 6 bases and J by 4 bases, with 12 bases between them. Germline loops: CDR1 MNHNS, CDR2 SASEGT. CDR3 region: CASSTGSRYGYTF. DNA for the CDR3: TGTGCCAGCAGCACAGGGTCCCGCTATGGCTACACCTTC.

The chain combines TRBV10-3 with TRBJ2-1, with 10 bases aligning to TRBD2. V shed 4 bases and J 5 bases; nucleotides not matched to a gene: 2. This CDR3 is built from 14 residues. The V gene's germline CDR1 is ENHRY and CDR2 SYGVKD. Here the CDR3 reads CAISGTSGDNEQFF. The CDR3 nucleotides read TGTGCCATCAGTGGGACTAGCGGAGACAATGAGCAGTTCTTC.

The chain recombines TRBV6-1 with TRBJ2-7; TRBD1 matches 10 bases. With 6 bases clipped from V and 5 bases from J, the junction kept 4 bases outside the gene matches. The CDR3 extends over 13 amino acids. Germline V CDR1 and CDR2: MNHNS, SASEGT. The CDR3: CASRGQGSHEQYF. In nucleotides, the CDR3 is TGTGCCAGCAGGGGACAGGGGTCGCACGAGCAGTACTTC.

The chain carries TRBV2 and TRBJ2-3, with 7 positions matching TRBD2. Trimming cost V 5 bases and J 3 bases; bases outside gene matches: 8. This CDR3 is built from 15 residues. Germline V gene sequence: CDR1 SNHLY, CDR2 FYNNEI. CDR3 in DNA: TGTGCCAGCAGTTTTAAAGGCGGGAGAACAGATACGCAGTATTTT. It yields the protein CASSFKGGRTDTQYF.

The chain uses TRBV14 and TRBJ1-6; 11 bases are shared with TRBD1. CDR3 length: 16 amino acids. Trimming at V came to 3 bases and at J to 7 bases, leaving 5 bases not matched to a gene. From germline, CDR1 is SGHDN and CDR2 FVKESK. The CDR3 DNA is TGTGCCAGCAGCCATGGGGACAGGGGGTCCAATTCACCCCTCCACTTT. Encoded protein: CASSHGDRGSNSPLHF.